Reported below is one T cell receptor (beta chain). Antigen: not known. The data were taken from a study of Ad26.COV2.S vaccination and SARS-CoV-2 variants. Study-wide context: The vaccine Ad26.COV2.S was put into the muscle once, or twice with 56 days between. Study results and limitations: Placebo recipients showed lower spike-specific TCR breadth than vaccinees. Those who received vaccine or placebo ended up with similar non-spike TCR breadth.

Profiled with immunoSEQ multiplex PCR; TCRdb holds only in-frame clones, not every one. The repertoire holds fewer than 400,000 clones, 85% to 90% seen once, with 1.5% to 2.5% in the top ten. The treatment is: some 20 received Ad26.COV2.S at low or high dose, single or two shots; 5 received placebo; per-sample allocation not given. Day 63 following the first vaccine or placebo injection was when the samples were taken. The TCR was taken from a person aged 18-60 years who received the Ad26.COV2.S COVID-19 vaccine or a placebo. Sequencing used peripheral blood, obtained in a trial of Ad26.COV2.S vaccine versus placebo.

CDR3 region: CASSQERRGGYTF. CDR3 coding DNA: TGTGCCAGCAGCCAAGAAAGACGTGGAGGCTACACCTTC. The V and J genes are TRBV3-1 (or the pseudogene TRBV3-2) and TRBJ1-2, with D hard to call. V lost 0 bases and J 8 bases, leaving 10 bases between the germline ends. Germline loops: CDR1 LGHDT, CDR2 YNNKEL (reference sequence). The CDR3 length is 13 residues.